This T cell receptor (beta chain) was profiled in a study of blood T cell repertoires in COVID-19. Turning to the study itself: From the United States, Italy and Spain came samples of acute and convalescent COVID-19.

Clones were sequenced by immunoSEQ multiplex PCR, and TCRdb holds only the in-frame ones, with some missing. The table shows about 24,000 clones, with nearly 90% occurring only once. V was clipped by 0 bases and J by 4 bases, with 21 bases between them. This CDR3 has 19 amino acids. Germline CDR1 and CDR2: LGHDT and YNNKEL (reference sequence). This receptor was identified in a man aged 70-80 years with acute or convalescent COVID-19. Sequenced: peripheral blood. This chain uses TRBV3-1 (or the pseudogene TRBV3-2) with TRBJ2-2; no clear D. The CDR3 loop is CASSQERNGVAGTTGELFF. The CDR3 coding sequence is TGTGCCAGCAGCCAAGAAAGAAATGGAGTTGCCGGAACCACCGGGGAGCTGTTTTTT.